These 31 T cell receptor beta chains share one sample of origin, sequenced in a study of T cell clonality in common variable immunodeficiency. Generated by immunoSEQ multiplex PCR, the TCRdb table keeps only in-frame clones and is missing some. This sample has about 42,000 clones, each found more than once. What was sequenced was peripheral blood mononuclear cells. These receptors originate from a person aged 18-69 years in good health.

This clone was observed at least ten times. With the read ending 3 residues before the CDR3 end, the germline J gene is used to fill in that end. The chain recombines TRBV9 with TRBJ2-5; TRBD2 is a possible D gene (6 bases). Germline values: CDR1 SGDLS, CDR2 YYNGEE. The CDR3 extends over 13 amino acids. Trimming left V 4 bases short and J 2 bases short, with 9 bases between. The CDR3 loop is CASSWSGQETQYF. The DNA read from the CDR3 is TGTGCCAGCAGCTGGAGCGGGCAAGAGACC.

This clone was detected many times. The observed sequence ends 3 residues before the CDR3 terminus, with the missing tail filled in from the germline J gene. The chain carries TRBV20-1 and TRBJ2-1, with a weak D call TRBD2 (6 bases). The CDR3 has 16 amino acids. The germline V gene encodes CDR1 DFQATT and CDR2 SNEGSKA (reference sequence). Trimming removed 0 bases at V and 0 bases at J, with 12 bases between. The CDR3 loop reads CSARDGAGSSYNEQFF. The sequenced CDR3 bases are TGCAGTGCTAGAGACGGAGCGGGCAGCTCCTACAATGAG.

This clone was detected ten times or more. The CDR3 is cut off 3 residues early in the read; its end comes from the germline J gene. The rearrangement uses TRBV11-2 and TRBJ1-2; 7 nucleotides line up with TRBD1. With V trimmed by 6 bases and J by 7 bases, 14 bases remained unmatched. There are 15 residues in the CDR3. The germline V gene has CDR1 SGHAT and CDR2 FQNNGV. CDR3 protein: CASRPLRQGTSGYTF. CDR3 DNA, as far as it was read: TGTGCCAGCAGGCCCCTAAGACAGGGAACGTCTGGC.

This clone was counted ten times or more. The DNA ends 3 residues before the CDR3 does, and the rest of the CDR3 is filled in from the germline J gene. The chain combines TRBV30 with TRBJ1-1, with 7 nucleotides matching TRBD1. V was clipped by 1 base and J by 1 base; unmatched bases: 3. The V gene's germline CDR1 is GTSNPN and CDR2 SVGIG (reference sequence). There are 14 residues in the CDR3. CDR3 DNA, as far as it was read: TGTGCCTGGAGTGACGGGACAGAGAACACTGAA. The encoded protein is CAWSDGTENTE. In full, the CDR3 is CAWSDGTENTEAFF.

The sample holds many counts of this clone. One end of the junction does not line up with germline, which may come from a read error. The read is 3 residues too short to cover the CDR3 end, so that end is filled in from the germline J gene. This rearrangement joins TRBV4-2 to TRBJ2-2; D is ambiguous. The germline V gene has CDR1 LGHNA and CDR2 YNFKEQ. The CDR3 totals 17 residues. The CDR3 loop reads CASSQDHRVDWTGELFF. The part of the CDR3 DNA that was read is TGCGCCAGCAGCCAAGATCATAGGGTTGATTGGACCGGGGAG.

This clone was detected ten times or more. The sequenced fragment ends 3 residues before the CDR3 boundary, so the rest is inferred from the germline J gene. This sequence joins TRBV14 and TRBJ1-1, with D possibly matching TRBD1 (5 bases). V lost 1 base to trimming and J lost 6 bases, with 15 bases between them. Germline assignment: CDR1 SGHDN and CDR2 FVKESK. The CDR3 runs to 15 residues. CDR3 bases read: TGTGCCAGCAGCCAAGGCAGGGTGAAACTCGCTGAA. The encoded protein is CASSQGRVKLAE. The whole CDR3 is CASSQGRVKLAEAFF.

In this sample, this clone turned up many times. The read terminates 3 residues before the CDR3 end, so the remaining end is supplied by the germline J gene. The chain joins TRBV5-1 to TRBJ2-1; 8 bases align to TRBD2. Per the germline V gene, CDR1 is SGHRS and CDR2 is YFSETQ. There are 17 residues in the CDR3. With V trimmed by 0 bases and J by 7 bases, 12 bases remained unmatched. The part of the CDR3 DNA that was read is TGCGCCAGCAGCTTGGATGGACTAGCCCCGAGGAGGAATGAG. It translates to CASSLDGLAPRRNE. In full, the CDR3 reads CASSLDGLAPRRNEQFF.

This clone has a count of ten or more. Read data end 3 residues before the CDR3 end; the end is taken from the germline J gene. The genes are TRBV7-9 and TRBJ2-3; 9 bases align to TRBD2. The CDR3 spans 15 residues. The ends lost 1 base at V and 3 bases at J; junction bases unmatched: 2. Germline assignment: CDR1 SEHNR and CDR2 FQNEAQ (reference sequence). The CDR3 spells CASSLGSGRTDTQYF. The sequenced part of the CDR3 DNA is TGTGCCAGCAGCTTAGGTAGCGGGAGAACAGATACG. The full variable domain, completed using reference TRBV7-9 and TRBJ2-3, is DTGVSQNPRHKITKRGQNVTFRCDPISEHNRLYWYRQTLGQGPEFLTYFQNEAQLEKSRLLSDRFSAERPKGSFSTLEIQRTEQGDSAMYLCASSLGSGRTDTQYFGPGTRLTVL.

This clone was seen many times. The CDR3 end lies 3 residues beyond the end of the read and is filled in from the germline J gene. The V gene is TRBV20-1, the J gene TRBJ2-7, with 7 bases fitting TRBD1. Trimming cost V 1 base and J 3 bases; bases outside gene matches: 6. Germline CDR1 and CDR2: DFQATT and SNEGSKA (reference sequence). The CDR3 is 14 residues long. CDR3 DNA (partial): TGCAGTGCTAGAGGGGTGACAGGGAGCTACGAG. Translated: CSARGVTGSYE. The whole CDR3 sequence reads CSARGVTGSYEQYF.

This clone was recorded at least ten times. The read gets to within 3 residues of the CDR3 end, and the germline J gene fills in the rest. The V and J genes are TRBV6-2 or TRBV6-3 and TRBJ2-1; 11 positions agree with TRBD2. The CDR3 length is 17 residues. From germline, CDR1 is MNHEY and CDR2 SVGEGT. J was trimmed by 6 bases and V by 4 bases; bases with no gene match: 11. CDR3 region: CASSWRGGTSGRNEQFF. CDR3 bases read: TGTGCCAGCAGTTGGCGTGGGGGGACTAGCGGCCGCAATGAG.

The table lists this clone with many counts. The read halts 3 residues ahead of the CDR3 end, with the missing end drawn from the germline J gene. This rearrangement joins TRBV20-1 to TRBJ2-5; D not resolved. CDR3 length equals 12 residues. Germline V gene lookup returns CDR1 DFQATT and CDR2 SNEGSKA (reference sequence). The ends were cut back, 2 bases at V and 1 base at J, with 5 bases in the middle. The CDR3 region is CSARLVQETQYF. Incomplete CDR3 DNA: TGCAGTGCTAGACTAGTCCAAGAGACC.

This clone occurred a few times. From the germline J gene comes the end of the CDR3, since the read stops 3 residues before it. The chain employs TRBV2 and TRBJ1-6; tentative D call: TRBD1 (6 bases). Germline V gives CDR1 SNHLY, CDR2 FYNNEI. Trimming stripped 8 bases from V and 7 bases from J, with 24 bases between. The CDR3 covers 17 residues. CDR3 region: CASEGTLLGDGNSPLHF. The CDR3 bases that were read are TGTGCCAGCGAAGGGACATTACTCGGGGATGGGAATTCACCC. Full variable domain (outside the CDR3, taken from reference TRBV2 and TRBJ1-6): EPEVTQTPSHQVTQMGQEVILRCVPISNHLYFYWYRQILGQKVEFLVSFYNNEISEKSEIFDDQFSVERPDGSNFTLKIRSTKLEDSAMYFCASEGTLLGDGNSPLHFGNGTRLTVT.

In its sample, this clone was seen many times. The read falls 3 residues short of the CDR3 end, and the missing part is taken from the germline J gene. The V and J genes are TRBV6-2 or TRBV6-3 and TRBJ2-1, with TRBD2 matching over 9 bases. This CDR3 is 16 amino acids long. CDR1 is MNHEY and CDR2 is SVGEGT in the germline V gene. The junction had 9 bases not matched to a gene; V was cut back by 2 bases and J by 7 bases. The sequenced CDR3 bases are TGTGCCAGCAGTTACGTGCTAGCGGGACGAGGAAATGAG. Its translation: CASSYVLAGRGNE. The entire CDR3 protein reads CASSYVLAGRGNEQFF.

This clone was picked up many times. The read gets to within 3 residues of the CDR3 end, and the germline J gene fills in the rest. The chain carries TRBV2 and TRBJ1-5; tentatively, D is TRBD1 (6 bases). Germline CDR1 SNHLY, CDR2 FYNNEI. The V end lost 8 bases, the J end lost 1 base, and 15 bases lay between the germline ends. This CDR3 is built from 15 residues. The CDR3 sequence: CASRLGAESNQPQHF. Incomplete CDR3 DNA: TGTGCCAGCCGCCTGGGGGCAGAGAGCAATCAGCCC.

On this clone: Coverage ceases 3 residues before the CDR3 finishes, and the germline J gene fills in the end. V is TRBV7-8 and J is TRBJ2-5, with 9 bases matching TRBD1. The CDR3 length is 15 residues. Trimming cost V 5 bases and J 5 bases; bases outside gene matches: 9. CDR1 is SGHVS, CDR2 FQNEAQ, per germline. The CDR3 reads CASSADRGVRETQYF. CDR3 DNA, as far as it was read: TGTGCCAGCAGCGCGGACAGGGGAGTGAGGGAGACC. The full variable domain, its missing parts supplied by reference TRBV7-8 and TRBJ2-5, is GAGVSQSPRYKVAKRGQDVALRCDPISGHVSLFWYQQALGQGPEFLTYFQNEAQLDKSGLPSDRFFAERPEGSVSTLKIQRTQQEDSAVYLCASSADRGVRETQYFGPGTRLLVL.

Details on this clone: The CDR3 is cut off 3 residues early in the read; its end comes from the germline J gene. J is TRBJ2-3 and V is TRBV5-1, with 7 bases identical to TRBD2. The length of the CDR3 is 15 residues. CDR1 SGHRS and CDR2 YFSETQ come from the germline V gene. The CDR3 bases that were read are TGCGCCAGCAGCTTGGAGGCTAGCGGCCAAGAGACG. Translation gives CASSLEASGQET. The CDR3, in full, reads CASSLEASGQETQYF.

Ten or more counts support this clone. The read falls 3 residues short of the CDR3 end, and the missing part is taken from the germline J gene. The rearrangement links TRBV6-1 to TRBJ2-7; possibly TRBD1 for D (6 bases). V gave up 4 bases and J gave up 0 bases, with 13 bases separating them. The CDR3 sequence is 15 residues long. Germline assignment: CDR1 MNHNS and CDR2 SASEGT. CDR3 sequence reads: CASSGTGRVSYEQYF. Partial CDR3 DNA: TGTGCCAGCAGTGGCACAGGGCGGGTCTCCTACGAG.

This clone was observed many times. The observed sequence ends 3 residues before the CDR3 terminus, with the missing tail filled in from the germline J gene. The chain is built from TRBV5-1 and TRBJ1-5, with D perhaps matching TRBD1 (5 bases). V was trimmed by 5 bases and J by 0 bases, leaving 9 bases between them. The length of the CDR3 is 14 residues. Germline V gives CDR1 SGHRS, CDR2 YFSETQ. Here the CDR3 reads CASRAGNSNQPQHF. The covered CDR3 bases are TGCGCCAGCAGGGCAGGGAATAGCAATCAGCCC.

This clone was seen many times. The CDR3 end lies 3 residues beyond the end of the read and is filled in from the germline J gene. This chain connects TRBV10-3 to TRBJ2-7, with TRBD1 identical over 9 bases. V shed 3 bases and J 3 bases; nucleotides not matched to a gene: 6. CDR1 is ENHRY, CDR2 SYGVKD, per germline. CDR3 length: 15 amino acids. The CDR3 bases that were read are TGTGCCATCAGTGACCTCGGGACAGGGATCTACGAG. It specifies CAISDLGTGIYE. The CDR3 reads in full as CAISDLGTGIYEQYF.

With respect to this clone: The read finishes 3 residues shy of the CDR3 end, and the germline J gene is used to complete it. The chain carries TRBV20-1 and TRBJ2-1; D is perhaps TRBD2 (6 bases). The CDR3 sequence is 15 residues long. V dropped 6 bases and J dropped 5 bases, with 20 bases sitting between them. Germline V gene data show CDR1 as DFQATT and CDR2 as SNEGSKA (reference sequence). CDR3 sequence reads: CSAPGLLAINNEQFF. CDR3 bases read: TGCAGTGCCCCAGGGCTACTAGCAATCAACAATGAG.

This clone was detected ten times or more. The read halts 3 residues ahead of the CDR3 end, with the missing end drawn from the germline J gene. The chain combines TRBV11-2 with TRBJ2-5; D may be TRBD1 (5 bases). Trimming removed 5 bases from V and 3 bases from J, with 13 bases in between. The CDR3 spans 14 residues. Germline CDR1 reads SGHAT; CDR2 reads FQNNGV. The CDR3 loop reads CASSREVGEETQYF. CDR3 bases read: TGTGCCAGCAGCCGAGAAGTAGGGGAAGAGACC.

This clone was found many times. The read finishes 3 residues shy of the CDR3 end, and the germline J gene is used to complete it. The chain uses TRBV10-3 and TRBJ2-7; 11 nucleotides match TRBD1. The CDR3 consists of 14 residues. In germline, CDR1 is ENHRY, CDR2 SYGVKD. Losses at the gene ends were 11 bases for V and 3 bases for J; bases not matched to a gene: 9. CDR3 sequence reads: CASGLGTGGYEQYF. The DNA read from the CDR3 is TGTGCCTCGGGCTTGGGGACAGGGGGCTACGAG.

This clone was recorded at least ten times. The DNA ends 3 residues before the CDR3 does, and the rest of the CDR3 is filled in from the germline J gene. The rearrangement uses TRBV10-3 and TRBJ2-5, with D maybe TRBD2 (6 bases). Trimming removed 3 bases from V and 5 bases from J, with 10 bases in between. CDR3 size: 13 residues. From germline, CDR1 is ENHRY and CDR2 SYGVKD. The CDR3 region is CAISDGGRETQYF. The covered CDR3 bases are TGTGCCATCAGTGACGGGGGAAGGGAGACC.

This clone appeared many times. The read falls 3 residues short of the CDR3 end, and the missing part is taken from the germline J gene. The chain uses TRBV20-1 and TRBJ2-3; 10 nucleotides match TRBD2. The CDR3 runs 15 residues. From germline, CDR1 is DFQATT and CDR2 SNEGSKA (reference sequence). The CDR3: CSAPSGRALRETQYF. Incomplete CDR3 DNA: TGCAGTGCTCCGAGCGGGAGGGCCCTTAGGGAAACG.

This clone was seen repeatedly, ten times or more. The read halts 3 residues ahead of the CDR3 end, with the missing end drawn from the germline J gene. J is TRBJ2-3 and V is TRBV4-2, with D tentatively TRBD2 (5 bases). The CDR3 runs 14 residues. V was shortened by 1 base and J by 4 bases, with 9 bases between the two germline ends. The germline V gene has CDR1 LGHNA and CDR2 YNFKEQ. The DNA read from the CDR3 is TGTGCCAGCAGCCAAGGGGCTAGCTCAGATACG. Residues: CASSQGASSDT. The full CDR3 is CASSQGASSDTQYF.

This clone was counted between two and nine times. The junction and the germline gene differ at one end; a read error may be behind it. The CDR3 protein is CASSTSPGRGNEQFF. The DNA read from the CDR3 is TGTGCTAGCAGCACCAGCCCGGGCCGGGGAAATGAG. J is TRBJ2-1 and V is TRBV7-7; TRBD2 is a possible D gene (5 bases). The read gets to within 3 residues of the CDR3 end, and the germline J gene fills in the rest. The germline gives CDR1 SSHAT, CDR2 FNYEAQ (reference sequence). CDR3 size: 15 residues.

This clone occurred many times. The read ends 3 residues before the CDR3 terminus; that terminus is restored from the germline J gene. The chain uses TRBV11-2 and TRBJ2-2; TRBD1 aligns across 8 bases. The CDR3 sequence is 15 residues long. V was pared by 5 bases and J by 3 bases, with 5 bases of the junction left unmatched. CDR1 and CDR2 (germline): SGHAT, FQNNGV. The CDR3 sequence is CASSPRTGYTGELFF. CDR3 bases read: TGTGCCAGCAGCCCCAGGACAGGGTACACCGGGGAG.

This clone was observed at least ten times. Sequencing ends 3 residues short of the CDR3 end; the germline J gene provides the rest. V is TRBV2 and J is TRBJ2-7; TRBD1 aligns across 8 bases. CDR1 and CDR2 from the germline V gene are SNHLY and FYNNEI. This CDR3 contains 15 residues. Trimming took 6 bases from V and 2 from J; bases not matched to a gene: 9. The CDR3 region is CASRLDRGLPYEQYF. CDR3 DNA (partial): TGTGCCAGCAGGCTAGACAGGGGCCTACCCTACGAG.

Comments on this clone: This may come from a read error, since a much larger clone is one base off. The read terminates 3 residues before the CDR3 end, so the remaining end is supplied by the germline J gene. The chain couples TRBV2 to TRBJ2-2, with D uncertain. This CDR3 has 14 amino acids. CDR1 is SNHLY, CDR2 FYNNEI, per germline. This CDR3 reads CASSVRSQNEKLFF. Partial CDR3 DNA: TGTGCCAGCAGTGTGCGGAGCCAGAATGAAAAG.

This clone was recorded a few times. The read ends 3 residues shy of where the CDR3 ends; the end is completed using the germline J gene. The chain has TRBV7-2 and TRBJ1-2, with unresolved D. This CDR3 has 15 residues. CDR1 and CDR2 (germline): SGHTA, FQGNSA. CDR3 DNA, as far as it was read: TGTGCCAGCAGCCGTTCTAGTGTGGGTGCAGATACC. Protein: CASSRSSVGADT. The entire CDR3 sequence reads CASSRSSVGADTYTF.

This clone came up many times. The CDR3 end lies 3 residues beyond the end of the read and is filled in from the germline J gene. This chain uses TRBV6-2 or TRBV6-3 with TRBJ1-2; D is unresolved. The CDR3 loop spans 14 amino acids. The V and J ends lost 6 bases and 7 bases respectively, with 18 bases between them. The germline gives CDR1 MNHEY, CDR2 SVGEGT. CDR3 bases read: TGTGCCAGCAGCCCACTTCCTAGTACTGGTGGC. This codes for CASSPLPSTGG. The CDR3, in full, reads CASSPLPSTGGYTF.